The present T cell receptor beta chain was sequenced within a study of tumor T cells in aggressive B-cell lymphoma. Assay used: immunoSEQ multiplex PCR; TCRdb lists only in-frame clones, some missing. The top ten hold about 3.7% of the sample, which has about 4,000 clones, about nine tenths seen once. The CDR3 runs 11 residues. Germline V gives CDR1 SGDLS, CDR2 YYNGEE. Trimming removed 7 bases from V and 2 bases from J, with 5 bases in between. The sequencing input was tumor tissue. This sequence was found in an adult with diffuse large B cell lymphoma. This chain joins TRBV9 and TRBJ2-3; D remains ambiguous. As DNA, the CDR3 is TGTGCCAGCGCGAACACAGATACGCAGTATTTT. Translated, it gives CASANTDTQYF.